What follows are 24 T cell receptor beta chains derived from one specimen sequenced in a study of blood T cell repertoires in COVID-19. Sequenced by immunoSEQ multiplex PCR; TCRdb stores in-frame clones only, minus some. This sample has tens of thousands of clones; about nine tenths occur once, and the top ten carry about 30%. The sequencing sample was made of peripheral blood. These TCRs come from an elderly woman with active or convalescent COVID-19.

The V call is TRBV7-9, the J call TRBJ2-3; D is perhaps TRBD2 (6 bases). The germline V gene has CDR1 SEHNR and CDR2 FQNEAQ (reference sequence). This CDR3 spans 16 amino acids. V shed 5 bases and J shed 3 bases, with 18 bases lying between them. The chain's CDR3 is CASSLSTGTATDTQYF. CDR3 sequence (DNA): TGTGCCAGCAGCCTCTCTACCGGGACTGCTACAGATACGCAGTATTTT.

This chain joins TRBV5-1 and TRBJ2-5, with D possibly TRBD1 on 6 matching bases. The germline V gene has CDR1 SGHRS and CDR2 YFSETQ. Trimming stripped 4 bases from V and 5 bases from J, with 18 bases between. The CDR3 runs 15 residues. CDR3 residues: CASSRDNPGRETQYF. DNA for the CDR3: TGCGCCAGCAGCCGGGACAACCCGGGGCGGGAGACCCAGTACTTC.

Only one count was recorded for this clone. This chain joins TRBV19 and TRBJ1-1; a weak D match, TRBD1 (6 bases). CDR1 LNHDA and CDR2 SQIVND come from the germline V gene (reference sequence). This CDR3 has 15 residues. Trimming took off 5 bases at V and 2 bases at J, with 15 bases between the two ends. Here the CDR3 DNA reads TGTGCCAGTAGTGCCTCCGGACAGCCAAACACTGAAGCTTTCTTT. Amino acid sequence: CASSASGQPNTEAFF.

The chain carries TRBV21-1 and TRBJ1-1; the DNA was not used to check the table's D call, TRBD1. TRBV21-1 counts as a pseudogene. This CDR3 spans 14 amino acids. CDR3 residues: CASSPGQPNTEAFF. The DNA for the CDR3 is TGTGCCAGCAGCCCCGGACAGCCGAACACTGAAGCTTTCTTT.

The chain employs TRBV27 and TRBJ1-5; TRBD1 agrees at 7 bases. The ends lost 6 bases at V and 0 bases at J; junction bases unmatched: 8. The CDR3 covers 16 residues. Germline loops: CDR1 MNHEY, CDR2 SMNVEV (reference sequence). CDR3 region: CASSRQGRHSNQPQHF. In DNA, the CDR3 is TGTGCCAGCAGCCGACAGGGAAGGCATAGCAATCAGCCCCAGCATTTT.

The chain uses TRBV12-3 or TRBV12-4 and TRBJ2-7; 8 positions agree with TRBD1. CDR3 length: 13 amino acids. Trimming removed 3 bases from V and 3 bases from J; junction bases left unmatched: 1. Here the CDR3 reads CASSLDRVYEQYF. Here the CDR3 DNA reads TGTGCCAGCAGTTTGGACAGGGTCTACGAGCAGTACTTC.

The rearrangement uses TRBV6-5 and TRBJ2-3; 13 bases are a match to TRBD2. Germline V gene data show CDR1 as MNHEY and CDR2 as SVGAGI. Unmatched junction bases numbered 6, after V lost 5 bases and J lost 10 bases. The CDR3 contains 14 residues. This chain's CDR3 is CASSTWTSGGSQYF. CDR3 sequence (DNA): TGTGCCAGCAGTACCTGGACTAGCGGGGGATCGCAGTATTTT.

The table lists this clone with a few counts. V usage is TRBV20-1 and J usage is TRBJ2-1, with 7 bases that match TRBD1. V gave up 3 bases and J gave up 3 bases; unmatched junction bases: 5. The CDR3 is 14 residues long. Germline CDR1 and CDR2: DFQATT and SNEGSKA (reference sequence). CDR3 region: CSASEGAVYNEQFF. As DNA, the CDR3 is TGCAGTGCTAGTGAGGGGGCAGTCTACAATGAGCAGTTCTTC.

The chain links TRBV18 to TRBJ1-4, with D maybe TRBD1 (5 bases). The CDR3 extends over 15 amino acids. Germline V gives CDR1 KGHSH, CDR2 LQKENI. V was cut by 2 bases and J by 3 bases, with 10 bases left in between. The CDR3 is CASSPSGGPNEKLFF. The CDR3 DNA sequence: TGTGCCAGCTCACCATCGGGGGGACCTAATGAAAAACTGTTTTTT.

The genes are TRBV5-4 and TRBJ2-1; D is possibly TRBD2 (6 bases). The length of the CDR3 is 17 residues. V dropped 4 bases and J dropped 3 bases, with 20 bases sitting between them. Germline V gene sequence: CDR1 SGHNT, CDR2 YYREEE (reference sequence). The CDR3 protein is CASSPGGGPVNYNEQFF. CDR3 nucleotide sequence: TGTGCCAGCAGCCCCGGGGGAGGTCCCGTAAACTACAATGAGCAGTTCTTC.

V gene TRBV11-2 combines with J gene TRBJ2-1, with 8 bases identical to TRBD2. The junction had 7 bases not matched to a gene; V was cut back by 5 bases and J by 7 bases. The CDR3 runs 14 residues. Germline values: CDR1 SGHAT, CDR2 FQNNGV. CDR3 nucleotides: TGTGCCAGCAGCCGCCGGGTAGCGGGGAATGAGCAGTTCTTC. Amino acids: CASSRRVAGNEQFF.

The rearrangement joins TRBV14 to TRBJ2-1, with D perhaps TRBD1 (5 bases). The CDR3 spans 14 residues. Germline V gives CDR1 SGHDN, CDR2 FVKESK. Between the trimmed V and J ends, which lost 1 base and 7 bases, there was a span of 11 bases. The CDR3 nucleotides read TGTGCCAGCAGCCAAGTCTCAGGGTTGAATGAGCAGTTCTTC. Translated, it gives CASSQVSGLNEQFF.

The V gene is TRBV11-2, the J gene TRBJ1-6; D is possibly TRBD1 (5 bases). CDR3 length: 14 residues. Germline assignment: CDR1 SGHAT and CDR2 FQNNGV. V was shortened by 7 bases and J by 10 bases, with 17 bases between the two germline ends. The DNA of the CDR3 is TGTGCCAGCACCTGGACGGACAAGGGATCACCCCTCCACTTT. Translating gives CASTWTDKGSPLHF.

The genes are TRBV4-1 and TRBJ1-2; D might be TRBD1 (5 bases). The V end lost 0 bases, the J end lost 4 bases, and 21 bases lay between the germline ends. The CDR3 spans 18 residues. In germline, CDR1 is MGHRA, CDR2 YSYEKL. CDR3 in DNA: TGCGCCAGCAGCCAAGATTTGGGAAAGGGGCGGTTCGGCTATGGCTACACCTTC. As protein: CASSQDLGKGRFGYGYTF.

This clone was seen only once. The chain combines TRBV28 with TRBJ1-1; tentatively, D is TRBD1 (6 bases). This CDR3 has 15 amino acids. With 5 bases removed from V and 4 bases from J, the gap between germline ends came to 17 bases. Germline lookup yields CDR1 MDHEN and CDR2 SYDVKM. CDR3: CASSAIQGLGTEAFF. The CDR3 DNA reads TGTGCCAGCAGTGCGATACAGGGTTTGGGCACTGAAGCTTTCTTT. Drawing the rest from reference TRBV28 and TRBJ1-1, the complete variable domain is DVKVTQSSRYLVKRTGEKVFLECVQDMDHENMFWYRQDPGLGLRLIYFSYDVKMKEKGDIPEGYSVSREKKERFSLILESASTNQTSMYLCASSAIQGLGTEAFFGQGTRLTVV.

The chain carries TRBV30 and TRBJ1-5; D gene ambiguous. V lost 5 bases to trimming and J lost 2 bases, with 13 bases between them. Germline loops: CDR1 GTSNPN, CDR2 SVGIG (reference sequence). The CDR3 runs 14 residues. This CDR3 is CAWSEVNGNQPQHF. CDR3 DNA: TGTGCCTGGTCAGAAGTCAACGGCAATCAGCCCCAGCATTTT. Variable domain in full (rest from reference TRBV30 and TRBJ1-5): SQTIHQWPATLVQPVGSPLSLECTVEGTSNPNLYWYRQAAGRGLQLLFYSVGIGQISSEVPQNLSASRPQDRQFILSSKKLLLSDSGFYLCAWSEVNGNQPQHFGDGTRLSIL.

CDR3 amino acids: CASSQSSAGMGYTIYF. The CDR3 DNA follows: TGCGCCAGCAGCCAAAGTTCGGCCGGGATGGGTTACACCATATATTTT. The rearrangement links TRBV4-3 to TRBJ1-3; D is undetermined. Per the germline V gene, CDR1 is LGHNA and CDR2 is YSLEER. Trimming removed 2 bases from V and 8 bases from J, with 19 bases in between. The CDR3 totals 16 residues.

The chain has TRBV10-3 and TRBJ2-3, with a possible D match to TRBD2 (6 bases). This CDR3 is 15 amino acids long. V was cut by 3 bases and J by 2 bases, with 12 bases left in between. Per the germline V gene, CDR1 is ENHRY and CDR2 is SYGVKD. The CDR3 bases are TGTGCCATCAGTGACGAGGCGGGGACCACAGATACGCAGTATTTT. This gives the protein CAISDEAGTTDTQYF.

This chain links TRBV4-2 with TRBJ1-6, with 10 bases identical to TRBD1. V shed 1 base and J 10 bases; nucleotides not matched to a gene: 10. The CDR3 is made up of 17 amino acids. The germline gives CDR1 LGHNA, CDR2 YNFKEQ. The CDR3 DNA sequence: TGTGCCAGCAGCCAAGGGCCGCCGGGACAGGGGAGGTCACCCCTCCACTTT. It translates to CASSQGPPGQGRSPLHF.

V and J are TRBV19 and TRBJ1-4; 7 nucleotides align to TRBD1. This CDR3 is built from 16 residues. Germline CDR1 reads LNHDA; CDR2 reads SQIVND (reference sequence). The trim removed 2 bases at V and 5 bases at J, leaving 8 bases unmatched. CDR3 sequence (DNA): TGTGCCAGTAGTATAAGGCACCCGGGACAGAATGAAAAACTGTTTTTT. Its protein is CASSIRHPGQNEKLFF. Using reference TRBV19 and TRBJ1-4 for the parts outside the CDR3, the full variable domain is DGGITQSPKYLFRKEGQNVTLSCEQNLNHDAMYWYRQDPGQGLRLIYYSQIVNDFQKGDIAEGYSVSREKKESFPLTVTSAQKNPTAFYLCASSIRHPGQNEKLFFGSGTQLSVL.

The chain combines TRBV30 with TRBJ1-1, with D tentatively TRBD1 (5 bases). V was pared by 1 base and J by 2 bases, with 17 bases between. The germline V gene has CDR1 GTSNPN and CDR2 SVGIG (reference sequence). The CDR3 spans 16 residues. The CDR3 protein is CAWSDPPGGRNTEAFF. CDR3 bases: TGTGCCTGGAGTGACCCACCGGGGGGGAGAAACACTGAAGCTTTCTTT. The complete variable domain, with remaining parts taken from reference TRBV30 and TRBJ1-1, reads SQTIHQWPATLVQPVGSPLSLECTVEGTSNPNLYWYRQAAGRGLQLLFYSVGIGQISSEVPQNLSASRPQDRQFILSSKKLLLSDSGFYLCAWSDPPGGRNTEAFFGQGTRLTVV.

This chain uses TRBV29-1 with TRBJ2-3, with a possible D match to TRBD1 (5 bases). Germline CDR1 and CDR2: SQVTM and ANQGSEA. The CDR3 runs 14 residues. V dropped 5 bases and J dropped 5 bases, with 17 bases sitting between them. The CDR3 here is CSVQPPAGIDTQYF. CDR3 nucleotides: TGCAGCGTTCAACCCCCGGCAGGGATAGATACGCAGTATTTT.

The chain recombines TRBV19 with TRBJ1-4, with a possible D match to TRBD1 (5 bases). Germline V gene sequence: CDR1 LNHDA, CDR2 SQIVND (reference sequence). V was pared by 7 bases and J by 3 bases, with 12 bases between. This CDR3 has 14 amino acids. The CDR3 DNA is TGTGCCAGTACAGGGTCTTCATCTAATGAAAAACTGTTTTTT. Its protein product is CASTGSSSNEKLFF. Looking up the rest from reference TRBV19 and TRBJ1-4 gives the full variable domain: DGGITQSPKYLFRKEGQNVTLSCEQNLNHDAMYWYRQDPGQGLRLIYYSQIVNDFQKGDIAEGYSVSREKKESFPLTVTSAQKNPTAFYLCASTGSSSNEKLFFGSGTQLSVL.

This chain links TRBV12-3 or TRBV12-4 with TRBJ1-1; D unresolved. The CDR3 spans 12 residues. Trimming cost V 4 bases and J 10 bases, with 13 bases left between them. The CDR3 reads CASSSGLARAFF. The CDR3 bases are TGTGCCAGCAGTTCCGGGCTAGCTCGAGCTTTCTTT.